This TCR beta chain was captured in a study of immune characterization of retroperitoneal liposarcoma. TCRdb passed the PCR reads through MiXCR, listing each CDR3 protein once. The sample lists 2,900 or so distinct CDR3 sequences; approximately 42% were seen once. Germline assignment: CDR1 SGHTA and CDR2 FQGNSA. This CDR3 spans 16 amino acids. Trimming removed 5 bases at V and 5 bases at J, with 21 bases between. The chain couples TRBV7-2 to TRBJ2-5; D may match TRBD1 or TRBD2 (6 bases each). Sequences were obtained from tumor tissue. The sequence derives from a male donor with retroperitoneal liposarcoma. CDR3 coding DNA: TGTGCCAGCAGCCATCAGACAGGCAACAGCGGGGAGACCCAGTACTTC. It specifies CASSHQTGNSGETQYF.